The text below deals with one TCR beta chain. V gave up 1 base and J gave up 2 bases; unmatched junction bases: 7. Germline V gene lookup returns CDR1 SGHNT and CDR2 YYREEE (reference sequence). The CDR3 sequence is 18 residues long. The source of the sample is a study of PD-1 blockade in mismatch repair-deficient tumors. The protocol was immunoSEQ multiplex PCR, while the TCRdb copy is restricted to in-frame clones and leaves out a portion. In the table there are under 150,000 clones, around nine tenths of which are singletons. This clonotype was sampled from an adult with mismatch repair-deficient cancer. This chain connects TRBV5-4 to TRBJ2-6; 9 bases match TRBD1. The source was peripheral blood, collected roughly 67 weeks after starting pembrolizumab. In DNA, the CDR3 is TGTGCCAGCAGCTTGTTGGGACAGGGTGCTCCTGGGGCCAACGTCCTGACTTTC. It specifies CASSLLGQGAPGANVLTF. The whole variable domain, filled in from reference TRBV5-4 and TRBJ2-6, reads ETGVTQSPTHLIKTRGQQVTLRCSSQSGHNTVSWYQQALGQGPQFIFQYYREEENGRGNFPPRFSGLQFPNYSSELNVNALELDDSALYLCASSLLGQGAPGANVLTFGAGSRLTVL.